Here is one TCR beta chain with its context. This CDR3 contains 15 residues. V trimming: 3 bases; J trimming: 3 bases; junction bases outside the gene matches: 4. The germline V gene encodes CDR1 LNHDA and CDR2 SQIVND (reference sequence). This sample stems from a study of T-cell reconstitution after alpha-beta-depleted transplantation in children. The TCRbeta library incorporated unique molecular identifiers. One entry per CDR3 protein results from TCRdb running MiXCR on the PCR reads. The table records hundreds of thousands of distinct CDR3 sequences, about 14% of them present only once. The chain combines TRBV19 with TRBJ1-4; 7 positions agree with TRBD1. This TCR derives from a human donor who donated a stem cell graft to a child with Fanconi anemia. The material sequenced was PBMCs, taken from the stem cell graft. The CDR3 DNA is TGTGCCAGTAGTATCGAGGGGACAGCTAATGAAAAACTGTTTTTT. As protein: CASSIEGTANEKLFF.